These T cell receptor beta chains were read from a single sample in a study of blood T cell repertoires in COVID-19. Sequencing used immunoSEQ multiplex PCR; TCRdb keeps in-frame clones, though not all of them. Seen here are approximately 88,000 clones, more than 80% observed once, and the top ten hold 15% to 20%. Sequenced material: peripheral blood. These receptors were obtained from a woman older than 75 with acute or convalescent COVID-19. CDR3s include the opening cysteine and the closing phenylalanine or tryptophan. A D gene is named only where the DNA matches it firmly. Only some rows state a clone size, as once, few, many or a class for expanded clones.

j_gene: TRBJ1-2; abundance: .; v_gene: TRBV5-1; d_gene: .; CDR3aa: CASSLGQYGYTF; CDR3nt: TGCGCCAGCAGCTTGGGTCAGTATGGCTACACCTTC
j_gene: TRBJ2-7; abundance: .; v_gene: TRBV11-2; d_gene: TRBD1; CDR3aa: CASSIRDSSEQYF; CDR3nt: TGTGCCAGCAGCATCCGGGACAGTTCCGAGCAGTACTTC
j_gene: TRBJ1-5; abundance: .; v_gene: TRBV18; d_gene: TRBD1; CDR3aa: CASSAQGASNQPQHF; CDR3nt: TGTGCCAGCTCAGCACAGGGGGCTTCCAATCAGCCCCAGCATTTT
j_gene: TRBJ2-3; abundance: .; v_gene: TRBV6-5; d_gene: TRBD2; CDR3aa: CASSSRAGGGSDTQYF; CDR3nt: TGTGCCAGCAGTTCCCGAGCGGGAGGAGGGTCAGATACGCAGTATTTT
j_gene: TRBJ2-7; abundance: .; v_gene: TRBV4-1; d_gene: TRBD1; CDR3aa: CASSQGDRGYEQYF; CDR3nt: TGCGCCAGCAGCCAAGGGGACAGGGGCTACGAGCAGTACTTC
j_gene: TRBJ2-3; abundance: .; v_gene: TRBV19; d_gene: TRBD2; CDR3aa: CASSGRLAGLTDTQYF; CDR3nt: TGTGCCAGTAGTGGCCGACTAGCGGGACTCACAGATACGCAGTATTTT
j_gene: TRBJ2-7; abundance: .; v_gene: TRBV20-1; d_gene: .; CDR3aa: CSASPLQENYEQYF; CDR3nt: TGCAGTGCTAGTCCCCTACAGGAGAACTACGAGCAGTACTTC
j_gene: TRBJ2-5; abundance: .; v_gene: TRBV29-1; d_gene: .; CDR3aa: CSASDTLETQYF; CDR3nt: TGCAGCGCTTCGGACACTTTAGAGACCCAGTACTTC
j_gene: TRBJ1-2; abundance: .; v_gene: TRBV12-3/TRBV12-4; d_gene: .; CDR3aa: CASSIHREGGYTF; CDR3nt: TGTGCCAGCAGTATACACAGGGAAGGTGGCTACACCTTC
j_gene: TRBJ2-7; abundance: .; v_gene: TRBV6-1; d_gene: TRBD1; CDR3aa: CASSTGQGKNEQYF; CDR3nt: TGTGCCAGCAGTACCGGACAGGGGAAGAACGAGCAGTACTTC
j_gene: TRBJ2-7; abundance: .; v_gene: TRBV5-6; d_gene: .; CDR3aa: CASSFITNYEQYF; CDR3nt: TGTGCCAGCAGCTTTATAACTAACTACGAGCAGTACTTC
j_gene: TRBJ1-2; abundance: once; v_gene: TRBV4-1; d_gene: TRBD1; CDR3aa: CASSQPGTGNYGYTF; CDR3nt: TGCGCCAGCAGTCAACCTGGGACAGGGAACTATGGCTACACCTTC
j_gene: TRBJ1-6; abundance: .; v_gene: TRBV28; d_gene: TRBD1; CDR3aa: CASRRGQGGSPLHF; CDR3nt: TGTGCCAGCAGGCGGGGACAGGGTGGCTCACCCCTCCACTTT
j_gene: TRBJ2-5; abundance: few; v_gene: TRBV7-9; d_gene: .; CDR3aa: CASSIRQGGGETQYF; CDR3nt: TGTGCCAGCAGCATTCGGCAGGGTGGTGGAGAGACCCAGTACTTC
j_gene: TRBJ2-7; abundance: .; v_gene: TRBV5-1; d_gene: .; CDR3aa: CASSLDGLTYEQYF; CDR3nt: TGCGCCAGCAGCTTGGACGGGTTAACCTACGAGCAGTACTTC
j_gene: TRBJ2-7; abundance: .; v_gene: TRBV6-6; d_gene: TRBD2; CDR3aa: CASSLTSVSYEQYF; CDR3nt: TGTGCCAGCAGTCTAACTAGCGTATCCTACGAGCAGTACTTC
j_gene: TRBJ2-3; abundance: .; v_gene: TRBV19; d_gene: TRBD2; CDR3aa: CASKNQRGASTDTQYF; CDR3nt: TGTGCCAGTAAAAACCAGCGGGGGGCTAGCACAGATACGCAGTATTTT
j_gene: TRBJ2-1; abundance: once; v_gene: TRBV18; d_gene: TRBD2; CDR3aa: CASSRGLAGGEQFF; CDR3nt: TGTGCCAGCTCACGGGGACTAGCGGGAGGTGAGCAGTTCTTC
j_gene: TRBJ1-2; abundance: few; v_gene: TRBV18; d_gene: TRBD1; CDR3aa: CASSPSNIQGRSNYGYTF; CDR3nt: TGTGCCAGCTCACCAAGTAATATACAGGGGCGTTCTAACTATGGCTACACCTTC
j_gene: TRBJ2-2; abundance: .; v_gene: TRBV5-1; d_gene: TRBD2; CDR3aa: CASTQTSGPNTGELFF; CDR3nt: TGCGCCAGCACCCAGACTAGCGGCCCGAACACCGGGGAGCTGTTTTTT
j_gene: TRBJ2-1; abundance: few; v_gene: TRBV6-1; d_gene: .; CDR3aa: CASSEFGSAYNEQFF; CDR3nt: TGTGCCAGCAGTGAATTTGGTAGCGCCTACAATGAGCAGTTCTTC
j_gene: TRBJ1-1; abundance: .; v_gene: TRBV3-1/TRBV3-2; d_gene: .; CDR3aa: CASSQDGGRETEAFF; CDR3nt: TGTGCCAGCAGCCAAGATGGGGGGCGGGAGACTGAAGCTTTCTTT
j_gene: TRBJ2-1; abundance: .; v_gene: TRBV9; d_gene: TRBD1; CDR3aa: CASSFRDRELNEQFF; CDR3nt: TGTGCCAGCAGCTTCCGGGACAGGGAATTGAATGAGCAGTTCTTC
j_gene: TRBJ2-3; abundance: .; v_gene: TRBV6-4; d_gene: .; CDR3aa: CASAQRSGGTDTQYF; CDR3nt: TGTGCCAGCGCCCAGCGGAGTGGGGGCACAGATACGCAGTATTTT
j_gene: TRBJ2-3; abundance: .; v_gene: TRBV5-1; d_gene: .; CDR3aa: CASSSSASTDTQYF; CDR3nt: TGCGCCAGCAGCTCTAGCGCTAGCACAGATACGCAGTATTTT
j_gene: TRBJ2-7; abundance: .; v_gene: TRBV2; d_gene: TRBD2; CDR3aa: CASNGLAGGNEQYF; CDR3nt: TGTGCCAGCAATGGACTAGCGGGGGGGAACGAGCAGTACTTC
j_gene: TRBJ1-6; abundance: .; v_gene: TRBV10-2; d_gene: .; CDR3aa: CASSEPGSYNSPLHF; CDR3nt: TGCGCCAGCAGTGAGCCGGGGAGCTATAATTCACCCCTCCACTTT
j_gene: TRBJ2-3; abundance: .; v_gene: TRBV24-1; d_gene: TRBD2; CDR3aa: CATSSGLAGRTDTQYF; CDR3nt: TGTGCCACCAGCTCAGGACTAGCGGGCCGCACAGATACGCAGTATTTT
j_gene: TRBJ2-5; abundance: few; v_gene: TRBV7-2; d_gene: TRBD2; CDR3aa: CASSGLGTSGQETQYF; CDR3nt: TGTGCCAGCAGCGGACTTGGGACTAGCGGGCAAGAGACCCAGTACTTC
j_gene: TRBJ1-4; abundance: .; v_gene: TRBV9; d_gene: TRBD1; CDR3aa: CASSGTGEKLFF; CDR3nt: TGTGCCAGCAGCGGGACAGGTGAAAAACTGTTTTTT
j_gene: TRBJ2-3; abundance: .; v_gene: TRBV9; d_gene: TRBD2; CDR3aa: CASSVLAGGPTDTQYF; CDR3nt: TGTGCCAGCAGCGTCCTAGCGGGGGGTCCCACAGATACGCAGTATTTT
j_gene: TRBJ2-5; abundance: .; v_gene: TRBV3-1/TRBV3-2; d_gene: .; CDR3aa: CASSQNYQETQYF; CDR3nt: TGTGCCAGCAGCCAAAACTACCAAGAGACCCAGTACTTC
j_gene: TRBJ1-1; abundance: .; v_gene: TRBV11-2; d_gene: TRBD1; CDR3aa: CASSSWDRVEAFF; CDR3nt: TGTGCCAGCAGCTCGTGGGACAGGGTTGAAGCTTTCTTT
j_gene: TRBJ2-5; abundance: .; v_gene: TRBV5-4; d_gene: TRBD2; CDR3aa: CASTTKRGDFQETQYF; CDR3nt: TGTGCCAGCACCACGAAGCGGGGGGACTTTCAAGAGACCCAGTACTTC
j_gene: TRBJ1-6; abundance: .; v_gene: TRBV27; d_gene: .; CDR3aa: CASSNRERDSPLHF; CDR3nt: TGTGCCAGCAGCAACAGGGAAAGGGATTCACCCCTCCACTTT
j_gene: TRBJ2-4; abundance: .; v_gene: TRBV9; d_gene: .; CDR3aa: CASSPGYSPANIQYF; CDR3nt: TGTGCCAGCAGCCCTGGGTACAGTCCTGCGAACATTCAGTACTTC
j_gene: TRBJ2-3; abundance: .; v_gene: TRBV20-1; d_gene: .; CDR3aa: CSASSTSTDTQYF; CDR3nt: TGCAGTGCTAGTAGTACGAGTACAGATACGCAGTATTTT
j_gene: TRBJ2-3; abundance: few; v_gene: TRBV5-8; d_gene: TRBD2; CDR3aa: CASSSASSGMMTDTQYF; CDR3nt: TGTGCCAGCAGCTCGGCTTCTAGCGGGATGATGACAGATACGCAGTATTTT
j_gene: TRBJ1-5; abundance: .; v_gene: TRBV5-8; d_gene: .; CDR3aa: CASSSSGSNQPQHF; CDR3nt: TGTGCCAGCAGCTCATCGGGTAGCAATCAGCCCCAGCATTTT
j_gene: TRBJ2-6; abundance: .; v_gene: TRBV5-4; d_gene: TRBD1; CDR3aa: CASSLGQGPYSGANVLTF; CDR3nt: TGTGCCAGCAGCTTGGGACAGGGCCCCTACTCTGGGGCCAACGTCCTGACTTTC
j_gene: TRBJ2-4; abundance: .; v_gene: TRBV7-2; d_gene: TRBD1; CDR3aa: CASSLGDRVDIQYF; CDR3nt: TGTGCCAGCAGCTTAGGGGACAGGGTAGACATTCAGTACTTC
j_gene: TRBJ1-1; abundance: .; v_gene: TRBV2; d_gene: TRBD1; CDR3aa: CASKLQGRTEAFF; CDR3nt: TGTGCCAGCAAATTACAGGGGCGCACTGAAGCTTTCTTT
j_gene: TRBJ2-3; abundance: .; v_gene: TRBV7-9; d_gene: TRBD1; CDR3aa: CASTKTGGAGTDTQYF; CDR3nt: TGTGCCAGCACCAAGACAGGGGGCGCGGGCACAGATACGCAGTATTTT
j_gene: TRBJ1-1; abundance: .; v_gene: TRBV18; d_gene: TRBD1; CDR3aa: CASSKLTGDLEAFF; CDR3nt: TGTGCCAGCTCAAAACTTACAGGGGATCTTGAAGCTTTCTTT
j_gene: TRBJ1-6; abundance: .; v_gene: TRBV5-6; d_gene: .; CDR3aa: CASSLLTDNSPLHF; CDR3nt: TGTGCCAGCAGCTTGTTGACAGATAATTCACCCCTCCACTTT
j_gene: TRBJ2-3; abundance: .; v_gene: TRBV5-4; d_gene: TRBD1; CDR3aa: CASSVGTGGRADTQYF; CDR3nt: TGTGCCAGCAGCGTGGGGACAGGGGGCCGGGCAGATACGCAGTATTTT
j_gene: TRBJ2-3; abundance: .; v_gene: TRBV15; d_gene: TRBD2; CDR3aa: CATSRGGVSDTQYF; CDR3nt: TGTGCCACCAGCAGGGGGGGGGTTTCAGATACGCAGTATTTT
j_gene: TRBJ2-1; abundance: .; v_gene: TRBV19; d_gene: TRBD2; CDR3aa: CASSIKAGVRNEQFF; CDR3nt: TGTGCCAGTAGTATCAAAGCGGGAGTTAGGAATGAGCAGTTCTTC
j_gene: TRBJ2-7; abundance: .; v_gene: TRBV7-8; d_gene: .; CDR3aa: CASSLAERSSYEQYF; CDR3nt: TGTGCCAGCAGCTTAGCGGAAAGGAGCTCCTACGAGCAGTACTTC
j_gene: TRBJ2-1; abundance: .; v_gene: TRBV12-3/TRBV12-4; d_gene: .; CDR3aa: CASSQGSVQFF; CDR3nt: TGTGCCAGCAGCCAGGGTTCTGTGCAGTTCTTC
j_gene: TRBJ1-6; abundance: .; v_gene: TRBV30; d_gene: .; CDR3aa: CAWSKQGRSPLHF; CDR3nt: TGTGCCTGGAGTAAACAGGGAAGATCACCCCTCCACTTT
j_gene: TRBJ1-2; abundance: .; v_gene: TRBV2; d_gene: .; CDR3aa: CASSGVEGYGYTF; CDR3nt: TGTGCCAGCAGTGGGGTTGAGGGCTATGGCTACACCTTC
j_gene: TRBJ2-4; abundance: .; v_gene: TRBV27; d_gene: .; CDR3aa: CASSHDRLAKNIQYF; CDR3nt: TGTGCCAGCAGTCATGACAGGCTAGCCAAAAACATTCAGTACTTC
j_gene: TRBJ2-1; abundance: .; v_gene: TRBV27; d_gene: TRBD2; CDR3aa: CASRRLAGGRGTNEQFF; CDR3nt: TGTGCCAGCAGGAGACTAGCGGGGGGGCGGGGTACAAATGAGCAGTTCTTC